These 8 T cell receptor beta chains were sequenced from one sample in a study of breast tumors, draining lymph nodes, adjacent tissues. TCRdb processed the multiplex PCR reads anew with MiXCR; each CDR3 protein has one entry. Of 200,000 to 250,000 distinct CDR3 sequences in the sample, about 34% were seen once. Samples came from axillary lymph nodes draining the breast cancer. Specimen: axillary lymph node tissue. The receptor set was obtained from a female donor with breast cancer. Some clones in this sample may be carry-over from other donors' samples.

This clonotype was seen ten or more times. The V and J genes are TRBV7-3 and TRBJ2-3, with 11 bases lining up with TRBD2. CDR3 size: 14 residues. Germline V gene lookup returns CDR1 SGHTA and CDR2 FQGTGA. V lost 3 bases, J lost 4 bases, and 0 bases stayed unmatched. The CDR3 coding sequence is TGTGCCAGCAGCTTTAGCGGGAGGGCAGATACGCAGTATTTT. Translation gives CASSFSGRADTQYF.

This clonotype showed up many times. The chain couples TRBV19 to TRBJ1-2; TRBD1 might be the D (5 bases). V was clipped by 5 bases and J by 4 bases, with 17 bases between them. Germline V lookup: CDR1 LNHDA, CDR2 SQIVND (reference sequence). CDR3 length: 15 amino acids. This chain's CDR3 is CASSLAGREGYGYTF. For the CDR3, the DNA is TGTGCCAGTAGTTTAGCAGGGCGAGAAGGCTATGGCTACACCTTC.

This clonotype has just a few counts. The chain recombines TRBV27 with TRBJ2-7, with 12 bases lining up with TRBD2. Germline V gene data show CDR1 as MNHEY and CDR2 as SMNVEV (reference sequence). The CDR3 is 16 residues long. V trimming: 5 bases; J trimming: 7 bases; junction bases outside the gene matches: 12. The CDR3 spells CASSTTSGRSPGEQYF. In DNA form, the CDR3 reads TGTGCCAGCAGTACAACTAGCGGGAGGTCCCCTGGGGAGCAGTACTTC.

There are many counts of this clonotype. The rearrangement joins TRBV4-1 to TRBJ1-4; weak D call: TRBD1 (6 bases). The CDR3 spans 16 residues. Per the germline V gene, CDR1 is MGHRA and CDR2 is YSYEKL. The V and J ends lost 0 bases and 8 bases respectively, with 16 bases between them. The CDR3 DNA reads as TGCGCCAGCAGCCAAGAGGGGACACGGAGAGGCGAAAAACTGTTTTTT. This sequence encodes CASSQEGTRRGEKLFF.

This clonotype appeared many times. The chain carries TRBV6-5 and TRBJ1-4; 10 bases align to TRBD1. CDR1 and CDR2 (germline): MNHEY, SVGAGI. The CDR3 length is 15 residues. Germline trimming cut 5 bases from V and 11 bases from J; bases unmatched to any gene: 11. The CDR3 DNA reads TGTGCCAGCAGTATTTCCGGGACAGGGGTGGGGAAACTGTTTTTT. It codes for CASSISGTGVGKLFF.

There are many counts of this clonotype. The genes are TRBV5-4 and TRBJ1-2; no clear D. CDR1 is SGHNT, CDR2 YYREEE, per germline (reference sequence). Trimming removed 0 bases from V and 8 bases from J, with 20 bases in between. CDR3 length: 16 amino acids. Here the CDR3 reads CASSLAVGEETSGYTF. The CDR3, as DNA: TGTGCCAGCAGCTTGGCCGTTGGGGAGGAAACCTCGGGCTACACCTTC.

There are many counts of this clonotype. The chain recombines TRBV2 with TRBJ2-5; perhaps D is TRBD1 or TRBD2 (5 bases each). V lost 6 bases and J lost 1, with 9 bases in between. The CDR3 covers 13 residues. Germline-derived CDR1 and CDR2 are SNHLY and FYNNEI. The CDR3 DNA reads TGTGCCAGCAGAGATGGGACCCAAGAGACCCAGTACTTC. Its translation is CASRDGTQETQYF.

This clonotype came up a few times. A much larger clone differs from this one at a single base, so this may be a read error. CDR3 sequence (DNA): TGCGCCAGCAGCTTGGCTTGGGAGACCCACTACTTC. Translating gives CASSLAWETHYF. This chain joins TRBV5-1 and TRBJ2-5, with a tentative D call TRBD2 (5 bases). The CDR3 runs 12 residues. Germline V gives CDR1 SGHRS, CDR2 YFSETQ.